These 20 T cell receptor beta chains originate from one sample sequenced in a study of cytomegalovirus exposure and HLA in healthy donors. PCR primers comprised 60 Vbeta and 13 Jbeta primers. Method: immunoSEQ multiplex PCR; TCRdb's copy keeps in-frame clones and lacks some. The sample records 120,000 or so clones, less than 80% being singletons. Sequences were obtained from PBMCs. Every receptor here comes from a woman aged 45-65 years in good health and CMV-seropositive.

The rearrangement uses TRBV6-5 and TRBJ2-2, with 7 bases matching TRBD1. Losses at the gene ends were 2 bases for V and 4 bases for J; bases not matched to a gene: 4. The CDR3 extends over 15 amino acids. Germline V CDR1 and CDR2: MNHEY, SVGAGI. DNA for the CDR3: TGTGCCAGCAGTTACGACAGGGTTGGCACCGGGGAGCTGTTTTTT. Its translation: CASSYDRVGTGELFF.

The chain has TRBV27 and TRBJ1-2, with D tentatively TRBD1 (6 bases). V gave up 0 bases and J gave up 3 bases, with 17 bases separating them. Per germline, CDR1 MNHEY and CDR2 SMNVEV (reference sequence). The CDR3 spans 17 residues. The CDR3, as DNA: TGTGCCAGCAGTTTATCGCAATACAGGGCGTGGGACTATGGCTACACCTTC. Amino acids: CASSLSQYRAWDYGYTF.

V gene TRBV28 combines with J gene TRBJ1-5, with 11 bases matching TRBD1. This CDR3 is 15 amino acids long. The ends lost 5 bases at V and 4 bases at J; junction bases unmatched: 4. The germline V gene encodes CDR1 MDHEN and CDR2 SYDVKM. In nucleotides, the CDR3 is TGTGCCAGCAGTCCCGGGACAGGGGGGAATCAGCCCCAGCATTTT. Translated: CASSPGTGGNQPQHF. The whole variable domain, filled in from reference TRBV28 and TRBJ1-5, reads DVKVTQSSRYLVKRTGEKVFLECVQDMDHENMFWYRQDPGLGLRLIYFSYDVKMKEKGDIPEGYSVSREKKERFSLILESASTNQTSMYLCASSPGTGGNQPQHFGDGTRLSIL.

The V gene is TRBV30, the J gene TRBJ1-1; perhaps TRBD1 as D (5 bases). The CDR3 totals 12 residues. Trimming removed 4 bases from V and 2 bases from J, with 8 bases in between. Germline CDR1 and CDR2: GTSNPN and SVGIG (reference sequence). The CDR3 loop is CAWTGINTEAFF. CDR3 bases: TGTGCCTGGACAGGGATCAACACTGAAGCTTTCTTT.

The rearrangement joins TRBV5-6 to TRBJ2-3; TRBD1 matches 10 bases. The junction had 6 bases not matched to a gene; V was cut back by 3 bases and J by 5 bases. The CDR3 consists of 15 residues. Germline V gene data show CDR1 as SGHDT and CDR2 as YYEEEE. CDR3 in amino acids: CASSSDRGNGDTQYF. The CDR3 DNA sequence: TGTGCCAGCAGCTCGGACAGGGGGAACGGAGATACGCAGTATTTT.

The chain links TRBV4-1 to TRBJ2-7, with TRBD2 matching 15 bases. V gave up 1 base and J gave up 3 bases; unmatched junction bases: 10. The CDR3 loop spans 19 amino acids. CDR1 is MGHRA, CDR2 YSYEKL, per germline. The CDR3 is CASSQGRGQGLAGGYEQYF. As DNA, the CDR3 is TGCGCCAGCAGCCAAGGGAGGGGACAGGGACTAGCGGGAGGCTACGAGCAGTACTTC.

The V call is TRBV7-2, the J call TRBJ1-3; 7 bases are shared with TRBD1. Losses at the gene ends were 5 bases for V and 3 bases for J; bases not matched to a gene: 7. Germline V lookup: CDR1 SGHTA, CDR2 FQGNSA. This CDR3 comprises 15 residues. The chain's CDR3 is CASSLQTGVGNTIYF. As DNA, the CDR3 is TGTGCCAGCAGCCTTCAAACAGGGGTTGGAAACACCATATATTTT.

The chain joins TRBV6-5 to TRBJ1-1; weak D call: TRBD1 (5 bases). Germline loops: CDR1 MNHEY, CDR2 SVGAGI. With 3 bases removed from V and 5 bases from J, the gap between germline ends came to 13 bases. The CDR3 is 14 residues long. DNA of the CDR3: TGTGCCAGCAGTTATTTGGAGGGACGGACTGAAGCTTTCTTT. Encoded protein: CASSYLEGRTEAFF.

This rearrangement joins TRBV4-2 to TRBJ1-1; perhaps TRBD1 as D (5 bases). This CDR3 is 15 amino acids long. Germline values: CDR1 LGHNA, CDR2 YNFKEQ. V lost 2 bases to trimming and J lost 2 bases, with 12 bases between them. CDR3 residues: CASSQRGGGNTEAFF. Written as DNA, the CDR3 is TGTGCCAGCAGCCAAAGGGGCGGGGGAAACACTGAAGCTTTCTTT.

V gene TRBV18 combines with J gene TRBJ2-3, with D perhaps matching TRBD2 (5 bases). Between the trimmed V and J ends, which lost 3 bases and 0 bases, there was a span of 13 bases. The CDR3 consists of 16 residues. Germline V gene sequence: CDR1 KGHSH, CDR2 LQKENI. The CDR3 is CASSPLPAGSTDTQYF. The CDR3 region has the DNA TGTGCCAGCTCACCTCTCCCGGCGGGTAGCACAGATACGCAGTATTTT.

This rearrangement joins TRBV7-2 to TRBJ2-3, with 10 nucleotides matching TRBD1. This CDR3 is built from 14 residues. V was clipped by 3 bases and J by 6 bases; unmatched bases: 3. Per germline, CDR1 SGHTA and CDR2 FQGNSA. The CDR3 bases are TGTGCCAGCAGCTTCGGACAGGGGGGTGATACGCAGTATTTT. This sequence encodes CASSFGQGGDTQYF.

The rearrangement uses TRBV10-2 and TRBJ2-3; D is undetermined. CDR3 length equals 15 residues. Trimming pared 5 bases from V and 1 base from J, leaving 13 bases between. Germline V gene data show CDR1 as WSHSY and CDR2 as SAAADI. CDR3 region: CASSPSGLGTDTQYF. DNA for the CDR3: TGCGCCAGCAGTCCGTCGGGTTTGGGCACAGATACGCAGTATTTT.

The chain combines TRBV4-2 with TRBJ1-1; D perhaps matches TRBD1 (5 bases). V was trimmed by 6 bases and J by 4 bases, leaving 24 bases between them. This CDR3 has 17 residues. Looked up from germline, CDR1 is LGHNA and CDR2 is YNFKEQ. The chain's CDR3 is CASRSVGGGDSATEAFF. The CDR3 nucleotides are TGTGCCAGCAGGAGTGTCGGGGGGGGAGATTCGGCCACTGAAGCTTTCTTT.

This chain joins TRBV18 and TRBJ2-1, with TRBD2 matching 10 bases. With 1 base clipped from V and 6 bases from J, the junction kept 3 bases outside the gene matches. Germline-derived CDR1 and CDR2 are KGHSH and LQKENI. The CDR3 sequence is 15 residues long. CDR3 bases: TGTGCCAGCTCACCACTTGCTAGCGGGGGCAATGAGCAGTTCTTC. This gives the protein CASSPLASGGNEQFF.

V usage is TRBV30 and J usage is TRBJ1-4; a possible D gene is TRBD1 (6 bases). V gave up 0 bases and J gave up 5 bases, with 13 bases separating them. The CDR3 loop spans 15 amino acids. The germline V gene encodes CDR1 GTSNPN and CDR2 SVGIG (reference sequence). CDR3 nucleotide sequence: TGTGCCTGGAGTGTAATCAGGGGACGCAATGAAAAACTGTTTTTT. Protein: CAWSVIRGRNEKLFF. Drawing the rest from reference TRBV30 and TRBJ1-4, the complete variable domain is SQTIHQWPATLVQPVGSPLSLECTVEGTSNPNLYWYRQAAGRGLQLLFYSVGIGQISSEVPQNLSASRPQDRQFILSSKKLLLSDSGFYLCAWSVIRGRNEKLFFGSGTQLSVL.

V is TRBV19 and J is TRBJ2-7, with 10 bases lining up with TRBD1. V was clipped by 3 bases and J by 6 bases; unmatched bases: 2. From germline, CDR1 is LNHDA and CDR2 SQIVND (reference sequence). CDR3 length: 13 residues. CDR3 coding DNA: TGTGCCAGTAGTATGGGGACAGGGGTCGAGCAGTACTTC. Protein product: CASSMGTGVEQYF.

The gene calls are TRBV14 and TRBJ2-3; maybe TRBD2 (6 bases). Germline loops: CDR1 SGHDN, CDR2 FVKESK. The CDR3 is made up of 15 amino acids. Trimming stripped 4 bases from V and 3 bases from J, with 14 bases between. CDR3 coding DNA: TGTGCCAGCAGCCGGATGCGGGGAAAGACAGATACGCAGTATTTT. Translated: CASSRMRGKTDTQYF.

The V call is TRBV6-6, the J call TRBJ1-2; D is unresolved. The germline gives CDR1 MNHNY, CDR2 SVGAGI (reference sequence). The CDR3 is 12 residues long. Trimming stripped 6 bases from V and 6 bases from J, with 11 bases between. CDR3 sequence (DNA): TGTGCCAGCAGCGACAATAAAAATGGCTACACCTTC. Translated, it gives CASSDNKNGYTF.

The V call is TRBV27, the J call TRBJ1-1, with TRBD1 as a possible D gene (6 bases). CDR3 length: 13 residues. Between the trimmed V and J ends, which lost 8 bases and 3 bases, there was a span of 13 bases. Germline CDR1 and CDR2: MNHEY and SMNVEV (reference sequence). CDR3 protein: CASWTVPDTEAFF. In DNA, the CDR3 is TGTGCCAGCTGGACAGTTCCTGACACTGAAGCTTTCTTT.

This chain links TRBV7-2 with TRBJ2-1, with a weak D call TRBD1 (5 bases). The CDR3 has 11 residues. Trimming cost V 8 bases and J 4 bases, with 6 bases left between them. Germline V gene lookup returns CDR1 SGHTA and CDR2 FQGNSA. Here the CDR3 DNA reads TGTGCCAGCGGGGCGTACAATGAGCAGTTCTTC. It specifies CASGAYNEQFF.